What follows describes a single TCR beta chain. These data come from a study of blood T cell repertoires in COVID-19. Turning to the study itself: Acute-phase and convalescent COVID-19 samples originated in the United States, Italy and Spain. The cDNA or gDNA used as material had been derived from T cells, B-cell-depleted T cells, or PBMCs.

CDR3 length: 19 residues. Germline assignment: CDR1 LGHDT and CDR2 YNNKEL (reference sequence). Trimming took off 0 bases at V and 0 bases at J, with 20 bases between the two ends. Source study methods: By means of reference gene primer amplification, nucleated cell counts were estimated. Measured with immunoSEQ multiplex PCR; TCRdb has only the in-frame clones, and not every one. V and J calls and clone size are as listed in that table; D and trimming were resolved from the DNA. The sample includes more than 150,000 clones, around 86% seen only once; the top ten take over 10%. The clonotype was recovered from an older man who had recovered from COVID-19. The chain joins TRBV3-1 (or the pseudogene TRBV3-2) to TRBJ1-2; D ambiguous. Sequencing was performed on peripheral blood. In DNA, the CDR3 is TGTGCCAGCAGCCAAGAAGTTATGGCAGGAGGTTCAGCTAACTATGGCTACACCTTC. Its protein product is CASSQEVMAGGSANYGYTF.